The rows below give T cell receptor beta chains drawn from one sample of a study of OX40 agonist ivuxolimab in advanced cancers. Profiled with immunoSEQ multiplex PCR; TCRdb holds only in-frame clones, not every one. The sample contains roughly 76,000 clones, just over 90% of which appear only once. The sequencing used CD4+ or CD8+ T cells sorted from blood, collected in a trial of the OX40 agonist ivuxolimab. All receptors come from an adult with an advanced solid tumor such as melanoma, head and neck, liver or kidney cancer. Both conserved end residues are part of each CDR3. The order of the fields is D gene, V gene, J gene, clone size, CDR3 DNA, CDR3 protein. The D gene is left open where the match is weak. A row's size may be missing; if present it is once, few, many or a size class.

.	TRBV30	TRBJ1-2	.	TGTGCCTGGAGTCTCCTAGGGATTGATGGCTACACCTTC	CAWSLLGIDGYTF
TRBD1	TRBV29-1	TRBJ2-7	.	TGCAGCGTTGAAGAGACAGGGGGATCCTACGAGCAGTACTTC	CSVEETGGSYEQYF
TRBD2	TRBV19	TRBJ2-7	.	TGTGCCAGTAGCCCGGGGGGGGCCCTTTGGGAGCAGTACTTC	CASSPGGALWEQYF
TRBD2	TRBV29-1	TRBJ2-1	.	TGCAGCGTTGCCGGACTAGCGAAGAGCTACAATGAGCAGTTCTTC	CSVAGLAKSYNEQFF
TRBD1	TRBV5-6	TRBJ1-5	.	TGTGCCAGCAGCTCCACAGGGGAGTATAGCAATCAGCCCCAGCATTTT	CASSSTGEYSNQPQHF
.	TRBV15	TRBJ2-5	.	TGTGCCACCAGCAGAGCTGGGGCGGGGGAGACCCAGTACTTC	CATSRAGAGETQYF
.	TRBV7-6	TRBJ2-1	.	TGTGCCAGCAGCTCGAAGACAGGTAACAATGAGCAGTTCTTC	CASSSKTGNNEQFF
TRBD1	TRBV4-3	TRBJ1-2	.	TGCGCCAGCAGCCAACTACAGGGGGCGAACTATGGCTACACCTTC	CASSQLQGANYGYTF
.	TRBV7-9	TRBJ2-1	.	TGTGCCAGCAGCTCTACAGATATTAGCTCCTACAATGAGCAGTTCTTC	CASSSTDISSYNEQFF
.	TRBV27	TRBJ2-6	.	TGTGCCAGCACTACTTCCTATGGGGCCAACGTCCTGACTTTC	CASTTSYGANVLTF
.	TRBV5-1	TRBJ2-6	once	TGCGCCAGCAGCTTCGGGCCCAGGGCTGGGGCCAACGTCCTGACTTTC	CASSFGPRAGANVLTF
.	TRBV28	TRBJ2-7	once	TGTGCCAGCAGTTTTCCGGGGGACCCAAACTCCTACGAGCAGTACTTC	CASSFPGDPNSYEQYF
.	TRBV19	TRBJ2-1	.	TGTGCCAGTAGTTACGGGACACCCTACGTGAATGAGCAGTTCTTC	CASSYGTPYVNEQFF
.	TRBV12-5	TRBJ2-3	once	TGTGCTAGTGGTTCACCCCTGAGAACAGATACGCAGTATTTT	CASGSPLRTDTQYF
.	TRBV6-1	TRBJ1-3	.	TGTGCCAGCAGTGTCGATGGTACCCCCGGAAACACCATATATTTT	CASSVDGTPGNTIYF
.	TRBV29-1	TRBJ2-6	.	TGCAGCGTTGAAGATTCGCCTGGGGCCAACGTCCTGACTTTC	CSVEDSPGANVLTF
.	TRBV7-9	TRBJ1-5	.	TGTGCCAGCAGCTCAGACGCGTATCAGCCCCAGCATTTT	CASSSDAYQPQHF
.	TRBV7-3	TRBJ1-5	.	TGTGCCAGCAGCGTAGCCGAACAGGGAAATCAGCCCCAGCATTTT	CASSVAEQGNQPQHF
TRBD1	TRBV27	TRBJ2-3	.	TGTGCCAGCAGTTTAGGGTACAGGGGTATCACAGATACGCAGTATTTT	CASSLGYRGITDTQYF
.	TRBV4-2	TRBJ1-1	.	TGTGCCAGCAGCCAAGAAGGAAGGACAGTCAACACTGAAGCTTTCTTT	CASSQEGRTVNTEAFF
.	TRBV12-5	TRBJ2-7	.	TGTGCTAGTGGTTCCGGACTCGGAGGGGAGCAGTACTTC	CASGSGLGGEQYF
TRBD1	TRBV13	TRBJ1-1	.	TGTGCCAGCAGCTTAGGTGGACAGGGGATCGACGGAGCTTTCTTT	CASSLGGQGIDGAFF
TRBD1	TRBV28	TRBJ1-2	.	TGTGCCAGCAGTTTGGCCCTCCAGGGGGCCTATGGCTACACCTTC	CASSLALQGAYGYTF
TRBD1	TRBV2	TRBJ1-1	.	TGTGCCAGCAGTGAAGGCACAGGGGTGAACACTGAAGCTTTCTTT	CASSEGTGVNTEAFF
TRBD1	TRBV11-3	TRBJ2-7	.	TGTGCCAGCAGCTCCGACAGGGCTCCCTACGAGCAGTACTTC	CASSSDRAPYEQYF
.	TRBV2	TRBJ1-2	.	TGTGCCAGCAGTGACGGTACGAAGAGTAGGGAGGGCTACACCTTC	CASSDGTKSREGYTF
TRBD1	TRBV5-6	TRBJ2-5	.	TGTGCCAGCAATCTTTGGGGAGACAGGGTTGGCGAGACCCAGTACTTC	CASNLWGDRVGETQYF
.	TRBV7-8	TRBJ2-7	.	TGTGCCAGCAGCGGGACGAAGAACTACGAGCAGTACTTC	CASSGTKNYEQYF
.	TRBV13	TRBJ1-1	.	TGTGCCAGCAGCCCCGGGGGGGGTTCTGAAGCTTTCTTT	CASSPGGGSEAFF
.	TRBV7-9	TRBJ1-5	.	TGTGCCAGCAGCTATAGAGGGGAGCCCCAGCATTTT	CASSYRGEPQHF
.	TRBV27	TRBJ1-1	.	TGTCTTCCCCGGTGGAGTACGAACACTGAAGCTTTCTTT	CLPRWSTNTEAFF
TRBD1	TRBV2	TRBJ2-7	.	TGTGCCAGAAATGGCAGACAGGGATCCTACGAGCAGTACTTC	CARNGRQGSYEQYF
.	TRBV6-1	TRBJ1-4	.	TGTGCCAGCAGTGAAGCCGGAGATCGCCCAGGAGGCGAAAAACTGTTTTTT	CASSEAGDRPGGEKLFF
TRBD1	TRBV27	TRBJ2-7	.	TGTGCCAGCAGTCCTTCGACAGGGATGAGGTCCTACGAGCAGTACTTC	CASSPSTGMRSYEQYF
.	TRBV7-9	TRBJ2-2	.	TGTGCCAGCAGCTTAGTTGGCAGAAACACCGGGGAGCTGTTTTTT	CASSLVGRNTGELFF
.	TRBV7-9	TRBJ1-2	once	TGTGCCAGCAGCAAAGCGGGGGGGAGCGATGGCTACACCTTC	CASSKAGGSDGYTF
.	TRBV7-9	TRBJ1-1	.	TGTGCCAGCAGCCTACCCGGGACATTGGACTTAGGAGCTTTCTTT	CASSLPGTLDLGAFF
TRBD2	TRBV29-1	TRBJ2-2	.	TGCAGCGTTGCGGGGGTGACTAGCGAGCACCCGGGAGCCGGGGAGCTGTTTTTT	CSVAGVTSEHPGAGELFF
.	TRBV7-6	TRBJ2-7	.	TGTGCCAGCAGTCCCCATCCGGGGACACGCTCCTACGAGCAGTACTTC	CASSPHPGTRSYEQYF
.	TRBV4-2	TRBJ2-7	.	TGTGCCAGCAGCCAGTGGCAGGGTAGGAACGAGCAGTACTTC	CASSQWQGRNEQYF
.	TRBV9	TRBJ1-2	.	TGTGCCAGCAGCGTTGCGGGCCTTGCTTGGGGCTACACCTTC	CASSVAGLAWGYTF
TRBD2	TRBV9	TRBJ2-7	.	TGTGCCAGCTCCCCGGGGGGAGCGGGCTCTACCTACGAGCAGTACTTC	CASSPGGAGSTYEQYF
.	TRBV5-4	TRBJ1-1	.	TGTGCCAGCAGTAAAGGGCCCCCTAACACTGAAGCTTTCTTT	CASSKGPPNTEAFF
.	TRBV5-4	TRBJ2-7	.	TGTGCCAGCAGCACGCCAGGGGAATCATACGAGCAGTACTTC	CASSTPGESYEQYF
.	TRBV29-1	TRBJ2-1	.	TGCAGCGTTGAATGGAGTGACCTCTACAATGAGCAGTTCTTC	CSVEWSDLYNEQFF
TRBD1	TRBV6-6	TRBJ2-7	.	TGTGCCAGCAGTTACTCAGCCGGGACAGCACCTGGAGAGCAGTACTTC	CASSYSAGTAPGEQYF
.	TRBV9	TRBJ2-1	.	TGTGCCAGCAGCGCCCAGGGGGGGGCGTGGGCATACAATGAGCAGTTCTTC	CASSAQGGAWAYNEQFF
.	TRBV4-1	TRBJ2-5	once	TGCGCCAGCAGCCCCGGTTGGGGCGGAGAGACCCAGTACTTC	CASSPGWGGETQYF
.	TRBV27	TRBJ2-7	once	TGTGCCAGCAGTTTATCCGACAGTTGGCACGAGCAGTACTTC	CASSLSDSWHEQYF
TRBD1	TRBV4-3	TRBJ1-4	.	TGCGCCAGCAGCCAAGACGCTACAGGGGTTTGGAATGAAAAACTGTTTTTT	CASSQDATGVWNEKLFF